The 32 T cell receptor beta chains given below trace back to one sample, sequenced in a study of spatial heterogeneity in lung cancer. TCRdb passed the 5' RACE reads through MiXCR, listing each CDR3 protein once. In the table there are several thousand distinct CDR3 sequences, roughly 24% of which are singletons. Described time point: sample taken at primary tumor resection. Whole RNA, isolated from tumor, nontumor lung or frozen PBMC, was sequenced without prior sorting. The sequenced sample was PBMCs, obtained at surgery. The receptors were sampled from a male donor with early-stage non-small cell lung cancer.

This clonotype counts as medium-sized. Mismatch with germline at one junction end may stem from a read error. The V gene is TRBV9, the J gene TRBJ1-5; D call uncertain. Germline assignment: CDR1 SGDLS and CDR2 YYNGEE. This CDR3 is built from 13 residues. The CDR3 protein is CASSVEDHQPQLF. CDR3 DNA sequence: TGTGCCAGCAGCGTAGAAGACCATCAGCCCCAGCTTTTT.

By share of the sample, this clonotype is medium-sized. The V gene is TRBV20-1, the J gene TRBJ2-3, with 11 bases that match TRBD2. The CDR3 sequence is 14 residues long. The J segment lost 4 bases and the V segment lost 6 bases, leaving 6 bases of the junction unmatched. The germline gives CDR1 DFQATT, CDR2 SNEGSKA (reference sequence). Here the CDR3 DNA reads TGCAGTGCCACACTAGCGGGAGCAGCAGATACGCAGTATTTT. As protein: CSATLAGAADTQYF.

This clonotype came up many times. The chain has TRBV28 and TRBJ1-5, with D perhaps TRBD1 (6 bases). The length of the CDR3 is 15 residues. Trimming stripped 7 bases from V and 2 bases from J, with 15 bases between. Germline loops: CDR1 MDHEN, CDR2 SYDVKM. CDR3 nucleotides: TGTGCCAGCACCTTGCACCGACAGGGCAATCAGCCCCAGCATTTT. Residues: CASTLHRQGNQPQHF.

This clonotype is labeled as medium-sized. The CDR3 loop is CSARDAVNYGYTF. CDR3 DNA sequence: TGCAGTGCTAGAGATGCAGTTAACTATGGCTACACCTTC. The chain couples TRBV20-1 to TRBJ1-2; D unresolved. The CDR3 has 13 residues. Trimming shortened V by 0 bases and J by 1 base, and 6 bases separated the two germline ends. Germline V gives CDR1 DFQATT, CDR2 SNEGSKA (reference sequence).

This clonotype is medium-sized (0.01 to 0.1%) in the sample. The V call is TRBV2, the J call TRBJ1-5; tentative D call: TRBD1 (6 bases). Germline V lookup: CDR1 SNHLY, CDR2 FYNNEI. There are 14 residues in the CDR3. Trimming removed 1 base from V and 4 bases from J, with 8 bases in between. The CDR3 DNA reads TGTGCCAGCAGTGAAGTTCAGGGGAATCAGCCCCAGCATTTT. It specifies CASSEVQGNQPQHF.

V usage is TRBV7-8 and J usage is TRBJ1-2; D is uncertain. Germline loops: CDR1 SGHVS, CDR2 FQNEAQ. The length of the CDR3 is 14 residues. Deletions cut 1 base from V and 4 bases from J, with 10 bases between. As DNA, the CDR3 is TGTGCCAGCAGCTTAGAACCGAACAGCTATGGCTACACCTTC. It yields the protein CASSLEPNSYGYTF.

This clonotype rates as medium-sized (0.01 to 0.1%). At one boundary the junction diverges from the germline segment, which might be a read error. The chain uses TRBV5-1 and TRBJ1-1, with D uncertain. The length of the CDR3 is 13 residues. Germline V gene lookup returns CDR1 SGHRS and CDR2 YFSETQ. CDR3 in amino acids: CANSLSVNTEAFF. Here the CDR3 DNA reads TGCGCCAACAGCTTGTCAGTGAACACTGAAGCTTTCTTT.

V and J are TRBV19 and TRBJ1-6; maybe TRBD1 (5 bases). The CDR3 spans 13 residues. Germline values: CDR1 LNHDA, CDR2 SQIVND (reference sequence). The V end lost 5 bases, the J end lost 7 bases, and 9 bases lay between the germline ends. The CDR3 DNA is TGTGCCAGTAGTCCGCGGGGGAATTCACCCCTCCACTTT. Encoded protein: CASSPRGNSPLHF.

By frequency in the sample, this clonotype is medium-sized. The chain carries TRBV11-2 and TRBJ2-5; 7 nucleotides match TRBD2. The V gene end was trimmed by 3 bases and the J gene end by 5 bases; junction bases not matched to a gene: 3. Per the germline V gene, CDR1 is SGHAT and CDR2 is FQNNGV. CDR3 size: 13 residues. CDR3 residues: CASSLWEGETQYF. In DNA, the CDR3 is TGTGCCAGCAGCTTGTGGGAGGGGGAGACCCAGTACTTC.

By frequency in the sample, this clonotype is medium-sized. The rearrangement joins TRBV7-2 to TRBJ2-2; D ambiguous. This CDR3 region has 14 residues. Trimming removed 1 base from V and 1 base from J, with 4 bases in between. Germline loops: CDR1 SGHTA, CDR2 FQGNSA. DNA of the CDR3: TGTGCCAGCAGCTTAGGGGTGAACACCGGGGAGCTGTTTTTT. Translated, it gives CASSLGVNTGELFF.

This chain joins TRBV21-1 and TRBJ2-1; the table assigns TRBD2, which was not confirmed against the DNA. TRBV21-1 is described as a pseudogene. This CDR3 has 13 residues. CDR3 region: CASSPTRWDEQFF. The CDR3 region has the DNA TGTGCCAGCAGTCCGACTAGGTGGGATGAGCAGTTCTTC.

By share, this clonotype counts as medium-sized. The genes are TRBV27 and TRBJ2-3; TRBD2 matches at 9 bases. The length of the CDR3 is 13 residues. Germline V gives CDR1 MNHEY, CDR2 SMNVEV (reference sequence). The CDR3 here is CATSGGGSDTQYF. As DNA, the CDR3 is TGTGCGACTAGCGGAGGGGGTTCAGATACGCAGTATTTT.

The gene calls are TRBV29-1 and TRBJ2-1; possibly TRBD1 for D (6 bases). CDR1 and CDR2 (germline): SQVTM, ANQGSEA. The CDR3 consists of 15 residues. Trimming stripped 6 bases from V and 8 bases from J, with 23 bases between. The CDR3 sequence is CSVTKQGGEGDEQFF. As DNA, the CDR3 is TGCAGCGTCACCAAACAGGGTGGGGAAGGCGATGAGCAGTTCTTC.

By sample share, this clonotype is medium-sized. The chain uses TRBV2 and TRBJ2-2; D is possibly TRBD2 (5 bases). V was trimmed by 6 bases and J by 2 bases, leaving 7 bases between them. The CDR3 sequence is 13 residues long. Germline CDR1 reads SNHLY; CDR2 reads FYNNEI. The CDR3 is CASRASNTGELFF. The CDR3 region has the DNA TGTGCCAGCAGGGCTAGCAACACCGGGGAGCTGTTTTTT.

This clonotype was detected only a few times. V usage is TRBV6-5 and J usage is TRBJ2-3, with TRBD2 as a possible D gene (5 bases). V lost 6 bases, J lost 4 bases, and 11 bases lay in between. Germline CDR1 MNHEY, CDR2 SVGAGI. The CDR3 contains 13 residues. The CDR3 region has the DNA TGTGCCAGCAGGTCATTACTAGCAGATACGCAGTATTTT. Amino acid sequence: CASRSLLADTQYF.

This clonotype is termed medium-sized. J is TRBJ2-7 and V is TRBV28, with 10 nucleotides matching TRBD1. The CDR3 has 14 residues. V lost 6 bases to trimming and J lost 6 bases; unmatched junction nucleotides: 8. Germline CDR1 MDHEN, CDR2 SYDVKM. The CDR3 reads CASSLGDRGSEQYF. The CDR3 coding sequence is TGTGCCAGCAGCCTGGGGGACAGGGGATCCGAGCAGTACTTC. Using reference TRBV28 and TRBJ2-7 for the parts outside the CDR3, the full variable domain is DVKVTQSSRYLVKRTGEKVFLECVQDMDHENMFWYRQDPGLGLRLIYFSYDVKMKEKGDIPEGYSVSREKKERFSLILESASTNQTSMYLCASSLGDRGSEQYFGPGTRLTVT.

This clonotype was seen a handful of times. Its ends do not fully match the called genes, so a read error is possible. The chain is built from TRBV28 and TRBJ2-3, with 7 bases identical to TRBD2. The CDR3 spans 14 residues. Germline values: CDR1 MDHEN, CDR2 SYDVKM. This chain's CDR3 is CASSLATSASRSSF. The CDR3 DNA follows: TGTGCCAGCAGTTTAGCCACTAGCGCGAGCCGATCCTCCTTT.

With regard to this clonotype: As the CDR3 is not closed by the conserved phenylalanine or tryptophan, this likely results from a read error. The CDR3 sequence is CASSLDGVNEQFL. CDR3 DNA sequence: TGTGCCAGCAGCTTAGACGGGGTTAATGAGCAGTTCTTG. V usage is TRBV11-3 and J usage is TRBJ2-1, with D possibly TRBD2 on 5 matching bases. The CDR3 is made up of 13 amino acids. The V and J ends lost 0 bases and 7 bases respectively, with 7 bases between them. From germline, CDR1 is SGHNT and CDR2 YENEEA.

The CDR3 DNA follows: TGTGCCAGCAGCTTCACCCCCCAGAGCACTGAAGCTTTCTTT. The encoded protein is CASSFTPQSTEAFF. The genes are TRBV7-9 and TRBJ1-1; D gene uncertain. Germline lookup yields CDR1 SEHNR and CDR2 FQNEAQ (reference sequence). The CDR3 has 14 amino acids. Trimming cost V 3 bases and J 4 bases, with 12 bases left between them.

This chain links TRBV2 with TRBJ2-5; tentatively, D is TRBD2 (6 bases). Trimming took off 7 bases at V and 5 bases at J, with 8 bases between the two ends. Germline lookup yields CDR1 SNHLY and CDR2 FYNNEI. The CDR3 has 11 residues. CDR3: CASTLAETQYF. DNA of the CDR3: TGTGCCAGCACGCTAGCGGAGACCCAGTACTTC.

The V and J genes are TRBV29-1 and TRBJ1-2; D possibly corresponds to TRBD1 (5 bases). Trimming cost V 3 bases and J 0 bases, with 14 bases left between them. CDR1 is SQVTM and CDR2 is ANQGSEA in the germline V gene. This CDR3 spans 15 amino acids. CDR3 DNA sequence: TGCAGCGTTGACTGGGGCAGACCAGCTAACTATGGCTACACCTTC. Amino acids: CSVDWGRPANYGYTF.

CDR3 nucleotide sequence: TGTGCCAGCAGTTACGACCCAAACTCTGGAAACACCATATATTTT. Residues: CASSYDPNSGNTIYF. The V call is TRBV6-2 or TRBV6-3, the J call TRBJ1-3; D not resolved. Germline V CDR1 and CDR2: MNHEY, SVGEGT. V gave up 2 bases and J gave up 0 bases, with 8 bases separating them. This CDR3 spans 15 amino acids.

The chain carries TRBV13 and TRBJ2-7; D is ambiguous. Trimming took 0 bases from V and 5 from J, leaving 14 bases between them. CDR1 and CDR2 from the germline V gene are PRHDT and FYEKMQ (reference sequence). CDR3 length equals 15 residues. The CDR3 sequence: CASSLGAGPQNEQYF. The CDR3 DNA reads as TGTGCCAGCAGCTTAGGGGCAGGCCCTCAGAACGAGCAGTACTTC.

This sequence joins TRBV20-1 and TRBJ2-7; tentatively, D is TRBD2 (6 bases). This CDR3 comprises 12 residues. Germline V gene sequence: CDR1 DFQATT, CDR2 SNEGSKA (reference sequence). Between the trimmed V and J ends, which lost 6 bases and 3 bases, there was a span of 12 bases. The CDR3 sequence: CSAGGPLYEQYF. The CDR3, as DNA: TGCAGTGCCGGGGGACCCCTCTACGAGCAGTACTTC.

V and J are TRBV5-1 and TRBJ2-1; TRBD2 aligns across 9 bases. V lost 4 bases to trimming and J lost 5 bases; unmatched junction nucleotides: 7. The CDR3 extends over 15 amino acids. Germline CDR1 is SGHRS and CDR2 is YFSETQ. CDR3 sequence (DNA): TGCGCCAGCAGCGAACGACTAGCGGCCAACAATGAGCAGTTCTTC. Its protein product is CASSERLAANNEQFF.

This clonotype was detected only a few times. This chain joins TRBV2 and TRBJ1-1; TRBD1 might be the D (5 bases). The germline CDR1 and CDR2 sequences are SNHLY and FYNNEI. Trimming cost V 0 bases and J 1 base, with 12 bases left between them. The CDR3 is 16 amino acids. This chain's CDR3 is CASSEALTGWNTEAFF. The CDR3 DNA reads TGTGCCAGCAGTGAAGCACTAACAGGCTGGAACACTGAAGCTTTCTTT.

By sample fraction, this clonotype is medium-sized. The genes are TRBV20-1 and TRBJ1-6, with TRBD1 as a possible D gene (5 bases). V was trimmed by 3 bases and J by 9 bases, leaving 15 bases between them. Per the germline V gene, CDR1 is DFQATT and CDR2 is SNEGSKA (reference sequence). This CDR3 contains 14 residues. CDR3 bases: TGCAGTGCTAGTCCGGGGCGAGGGACTTCACCCCTCCACTTT. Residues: CSASPGRGTSPLHF.

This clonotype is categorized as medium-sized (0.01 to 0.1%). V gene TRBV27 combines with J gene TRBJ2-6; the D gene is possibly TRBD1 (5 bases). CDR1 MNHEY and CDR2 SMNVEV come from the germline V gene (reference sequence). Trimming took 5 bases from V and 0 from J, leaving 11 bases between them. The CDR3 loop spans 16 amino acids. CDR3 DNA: TGTGCCAGCAGTCTCCTCAGGGTCTCTGGGGCCAACGTCCTGACTTTC. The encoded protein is CASSLLRVSGANVLTF.

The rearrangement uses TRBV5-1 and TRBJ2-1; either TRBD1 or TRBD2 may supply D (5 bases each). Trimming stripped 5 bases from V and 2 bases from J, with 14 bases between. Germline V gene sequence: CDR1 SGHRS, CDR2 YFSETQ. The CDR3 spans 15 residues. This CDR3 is CASRSGTEAYNEQFF. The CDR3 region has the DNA TGCGCCAGCAGATCCGGGACGGAGGCCTACAATGAGCAGTTCTTC.

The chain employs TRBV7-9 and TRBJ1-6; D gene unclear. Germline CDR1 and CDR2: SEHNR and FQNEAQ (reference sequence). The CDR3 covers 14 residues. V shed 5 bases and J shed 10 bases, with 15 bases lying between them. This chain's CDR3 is CASSPPTAYSPLHF. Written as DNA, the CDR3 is TGTGCCAGCAGCCCCCCGACGGCGTACTCACCCCTCCACTTT. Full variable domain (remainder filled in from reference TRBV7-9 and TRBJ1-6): DTGVSQNPRHKITKRGQNVTFRCDPISEHNRLYWYRQTLGQGPEFLTYFQNEAQLEKSRLLSDRFSAERPKGSFSTLEIQRTEQGDSAMYLCASSPPTAYSPLHFGNGTRLTVT.

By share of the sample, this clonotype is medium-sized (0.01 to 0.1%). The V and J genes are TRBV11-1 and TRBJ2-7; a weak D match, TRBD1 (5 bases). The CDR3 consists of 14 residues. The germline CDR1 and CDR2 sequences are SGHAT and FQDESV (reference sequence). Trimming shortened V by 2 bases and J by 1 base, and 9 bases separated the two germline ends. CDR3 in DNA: TGTGCCAGCAGCTTAACCAGGGATTCCTACGAGCAGTACTTC. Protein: CASSLTRDSYEQYF. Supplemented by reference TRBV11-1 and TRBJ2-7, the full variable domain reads EAEVAQSPRYKITEKSQAVAFWCDPISGHATLYWYRQILGQGPELLVQFQDESVVDDSQLPKDRFSAERLKGVDSTLKIQPAELGDSAMYLCASSLTRDSYEQYFGPGTRLTVT.

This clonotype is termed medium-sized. CDR3 nucleotides: TGTGCCACCAGTGATTCGGGAACCAGCCAGCCCGTCACAACTAATGAAAAACTGTTTTTT. Translation: CATSDSGTSQPVTTNEKLFF. The V gene is TRBV24-1, the J gene TRBJ1-4; no clear D. CDR3 length equals 20 residues. Germline CDR1 reads KGHDR; CDR2 reads SFDVKD. V lost 2 bases to trimming and J lost 0 bases, with 21 bases between them.